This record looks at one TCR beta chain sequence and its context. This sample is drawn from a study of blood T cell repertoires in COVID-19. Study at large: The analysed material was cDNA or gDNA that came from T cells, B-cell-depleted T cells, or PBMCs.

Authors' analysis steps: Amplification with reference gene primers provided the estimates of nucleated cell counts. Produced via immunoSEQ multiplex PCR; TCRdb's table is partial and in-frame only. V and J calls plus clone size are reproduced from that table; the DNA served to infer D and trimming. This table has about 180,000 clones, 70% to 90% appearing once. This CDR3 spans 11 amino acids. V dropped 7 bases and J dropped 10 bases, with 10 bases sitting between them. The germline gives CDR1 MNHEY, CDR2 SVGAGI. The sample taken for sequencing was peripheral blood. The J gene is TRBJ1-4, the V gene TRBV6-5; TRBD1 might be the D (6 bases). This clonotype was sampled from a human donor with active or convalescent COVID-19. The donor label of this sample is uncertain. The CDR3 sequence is CASTEGGKLFF. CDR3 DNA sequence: TGTGCCAGCACCGAAGGGGGAAAACTGTTTTTT.